This T cell receptor beta chain was profiled in a study of OX40 agonist ivuxolimab in advanced cancers. Trimming took 2 bases from V and 0 from J, leaving 15 bases between them. CDR1 and CDR2 (germline): MNHNS, SASEGT. CDR3 size: 17 residues. TCRdb keeps only in-frame clones here, not all; method: immunoSEQ multiplex PCR. The sample lists tens of thousands of clones, roughly 90% occurring once. The chain carries TRBV6-1 and TRBJ2-3; maybe TRBD2 (5 bases). The TCR originated in an adult with an advanced solid tumor such as melanoma, head and neck, liver or kidney cancer. This material consisted of CD4+ or CD8+ T cells sorted from blood, taken in a trial of the OX40 agonist ivuxolimab. The CDR3 reads CASSENREAKSTDTQYF. CDR3 nucleotides: TGTGCCAGCAGTGAAAATCGGGAAGCGAAAAGCACAGATACGCAGTATTTT.